This TCR beta chain was obtained from a study of blood T cell repertoires in COVID-19. About the study: The cDNA or gDNA used as material had been derived from T cells, B-cell-depleted T cells, or PBMCs.

Clones were read by immunoSEQ multiplex PCR, and TCRdb kept only the in-frame ones, dropping some. The sample lists 95,000 to 120,000 clones; roughly 85% were seen once. There are 15 residues in the CDR3. J was trimmed by 8 bases and V by 6 bases; bases with no gene match: 8. Germline V gene data show CDR1 as MDHEN and CDR2 as SYDVKM. This sequence joins TRBV28 and TRBJ1-4; 11 bases map to TRBD1. Sequenced sample: peripheral blood. The receptor was isolated from a human donor in a cohort sampled during active COVID-19. In DNA form, the CDR3 reads TGTGCCAGCAGCAGTCCGGGACAGGGGGAAGAAAAACTGTTTTTT. Translating gives CASSSPGQGEEKLFF.